Following are 19 T cell receptor beta chains from one sample sequenced in a study of technical replicates of blood from a handful of donors. Some clones are missing from TCRdb's copy, which holds only in-frame ones; the method was immunoSEQ multiplex PCR. There are some 89,000 clones in the sample; less than 95% occur only once, and approximately 0.33% lies in the top ten. The sequencing sample was made of T cells isolated from PBMCs. The receptors come from a human donor in good health.

The J gene is TRBJ1-3, the V gene TRBV19; 8 bases align to TRBD1. Germline loops: CDR1 LNHDA, CDR2 SQIVND (reference sequence). The V and J ends lost 9 bases and 2 bases, in that order; junction bases with no gene match: 6. This CDR3 has 14 residues. Here the CDR3 reads CASWTGTPGNTIYF. Here the CDR3 DNA reads TGTGCCAGCTGGACAGGGACCCCTGGAAACACCATATATTTT.

This rearrangement joins TRBV6-6 to TRBJ2-7; no definite D call. Trimming left V 2 bases short and J 7 bases short, with 12 bases between. The CDR3 totals 13 residues. Per the germline V gene, CDR1 is MNHNY and CDR2 is SVGAGI (reference sequence). CDR3: CASSYIPGGEQYF. CDR3 DNA: TGTGCCAGCAGTTACATTCCGGGTGGGGAGCAGTACTTC.

The genes are TRBV6-5 and TRBJ2-7; possible D gene TRBD1, 6 bases. The V end was cut by 5 bases, the J end by 3 bases, with 14 bases between. Germline CDR1 and CDR2: MNHEY and SVGAGI. CDR3 length: 14 residues. CDR3 DNA: TGTGCCAGCAGTACCCGACAGGACAACTACGAGCAGTACTTC. This codes for CASSTRQDNYEQYF.

The rearrangement joins TRBV25-1 to TRBJ2-1; D is undetermined. Germline loops: CDR1 MGHDK, CDR2 SYGVNS. This CDR3 has 14 residues. V was cut by 5 bases and J by 3 bases, with 11 bases left in between. In DNA, the CDR3 is TGTGCCAGCAGTACTTTAAGTGGCTACAATGAGCAGTTCTTC. It yields the protein CASSTLSGYNEQFF.

J is TRBJ2-2 and V is TRBV7-9; 9 bases are shared with TRBD2. Germline CDR1 and CDR2: SEHNR and FQNEAQ (reference sequence). CDR3 size: 15 residues. The V gene end was trimmed by 3 bases and the J gene end by 1 base; junction bases not matched to a gene: 0. Here the CDR3 reads CASSLTSGNTGELFF. The CDR3, as DNA: TGTGCCAGCAGCTTGACTAGCGGGAACACCGGGGAGCTGTTTTTT.

The V gene is TRBV30, the J gene TRBJ2-7, with TRBD2 matching over 10 bases. CDR1 GTSNPN and CDR2 SVGIG come from the germline V gene (reference sequence). CDR3 length: 13 amino acids. The trim removed 5 bases at V and 7 bases at J, leaving 8 bases unmatched. The CDR3 DNA reads as TGTGCCTGGTCCTCGGGACTAGCGAGGGAGCAGTACTTC. This encodes CAWSSGLAREQYF.

This chain joins TRBV25-1 and TRBJ2-1; 8 bases align to TRBD2. Per the germline V gene, CDR1 is MGHDK and CDR2 is SYGVNS. CDR3 length equals 16 residues. The V and J ends lost 5 bases and 5 bases, in that order; junction bases with no gene match: 11. The CDR3 DNA follows: TGTGCCAGCAGTCAGCAGCAACTAGCGGTTGACAATGAGCAGTTCTTC. Residues: CASSQQQLAVDNEQFF. The whole variable domain, remainder taken from reference TRBV25-1 and TRBJ2-1, is EADIYQTPRYLVIGTGKKITLECSQTMGHDKMYWYQQDPGMELHLIHYSYGVNSTEKGDLSSESTVSRIRTEHFPLTLESARPSHTSQYLCASSQQQLAVDNEQFFGPGTRLTVL.

The chain has TRBV7-2 and TRBJ2-2; 11 nucleotides agree with TRBD2. The junction had 4 bases not matched to a gene; V was cut back by 4 bases and J by 0 bases. This CDR3 contains 17 residues. The germline V gene encodes CDR1 SGHTA and CDR2 FQGNSA. The CDR3 here is CASSSKTSGTNTGELFF. CDR3 nucleotide sequence: TGTGCCAGCAGCTCCAAGACTAGCGGGACGAACACCGGGGAGCTGTTTTTT.

The chain uses TRBV11-2 and TRBJ2-7; D gene unclear. CDR3 length: 11 amino acids. The V gene lost 5 bases and the J gene lost 4 bases, with 6 bases spanning the gap. In germline, CDR1 is SGHAT, CDR2 FQNNGV. The CDR3, as DNA: TGTGCCAGCAGCGCGATGTACGAGCAGTACTTC. Residues: CASSAMYEQYF.

The rearrangement links TRBV9 to TRBJ1-2; 7 bases match TRBD1. Germline lookup yields CDR1 SGDLS and CDR2 YYNGEE. The length of the CDR3 is 12 residues. Unmatched junction bases numbered 5, after V lost 4 bases and J lost 8 bases. CDR3 DNA sequence: TGTGCCAGCAGCCGACAGGGCAACGGCTACACCTTC. Amino acid sequence: CASSRQGNGYTF.

The chain has TRBV5-1 and TRBJ1-1, with a possible D match to TRBD1 (6 bases). Trimming shortened V by 2 bases and J by 1 base, and 9 bases separated the two germline ends. This CDR3 spans 14 amino acids. The V gene's germline CDR1 is SGHRS and CDR2 YFSETQ. CDR3 coding DNA: TGCGCCAGCAGCTTACAGGGAAGGAACACTGAAGCTTTCTTT. As protein: CASSLQGRNTEAFF.

V and J are TRBV6-6 and TRBJ1-2, with TRBD1 matching 7 bases. Per germline, CDR1 MNHNY and CDR2 SVGAGI (reference sequence). This CDR3 spans 13 amino acids. The junction had 4 bases not matched to a gene; V was cut back by 5 bases and J by 4 bases. The CDR3 loop is CASSDRVSYGYTF. CDR3 coding DNA: TGTGCCAGCAGTGACAGGGTCAGCTATGGCTACACCTTC.

The CDR3 here is CASSLTSGWEYNEQFF. CDR3 DNA: TGTGCCAGCAGTTTAACTAGCGGTTGGGAATACAATGAGCAGTTCTTC. This chain connects TRBV27 to TRBJ2-1; 8 bases align to TRBD2. The V and J ends lost 2 bases and 4 bases, in that order; junction bases with no gene match: 7. Germline lookup yields CDR1 MNHEY and CDR2 SMNVEV (reference sequence). The CDR3 has 16 residues.

The chain joins TRBV7-9 to TRBJ2-6, with 9 bases matching TRBD1. The CDR3 runs to 18 residues. The V gene end was trimmed by 2 bases and the J gene end by 0 bases; junction bases not matched to a gene: 5. Germline-derived CDR1 and CDR2 are SEHNR and FQNEAQ (reference sequence). The CDR3 region is CASSLNTGGDSGANVLTF. The CDR3, as DNA: TGTGCCAGCAGCTTAAATACAGGGGGCGACTCTGGGGCCAACGTCCTGACTTTC.

This chain joins TRBV2 and TRBJ1-5; a weak D match, TRBD1 (5 bases). The CDR3 totals 13 residues. Germline V CDR1 and CDR2: SNHLY, FYNNEI. Trimming cost V 6 bases and J 3 bases, with 9 bases left between them. The CDR3 spells CASRDTDNQPQHF. In nucleotides, the CDR3 is TGTGCCAGCAGGGACACGGACAATCAGCCCCAGCATTTT.

V is TRBV4-3 and J is TRBJ1-1; no firm D call. This CDR3 is 14 amino acids long. Germline CDR1 LGHNA, CDR2 YSLEER. V dropped 2 bases and J dropped 1 base, with 8 bases sitting between them. This CDR3 reads CASSQQQWNTEAFF. The CDR3 nucleotides are TGCGCCAGCAGCCAACAACAGTGGAACACTGAAGCTTTCTTT.

The chain uses TRBV5-4 and TRBJ2-7; 8 positions agree with TRBD1. This CDR3 has 15 residues. With V trimmed by 4 bases and J by 4 bases, 10 bases remained unmatched. CDR1 is SGHNT, CDR2 YYREEE, per germline (reference sequence). CDR3 amino acids: CASSPNQGAAYEQYF. In DNA, the CDR3 is TGTGCCAGCAGCCCGAACCAGGGGGCGGCTTACGAGCAGTACTTC.

The table lists this clone with a count of one. The V and J genes are TRBV10-3 and TRBJ2-1; 7 bases align to TRBD2. The CDR3 runs 18 residues. Germline trimming cut 5 bases from V and 0 bases from J; bases unmatched to any gene: 13. Germline lookup yields CDR1 ENHRY and CDR2 SYGVKD. DNA for the CDR3: TGTGCCATCAGTCACTCGGGAGGCGGGAGCAGCTCCTACAATGAGCAGTTCTTC. Protein sequence: CAISHSGGGSSSYNEQFF.

This chain links TRBV28 with TRBJ1-2; TRBD1 might be the D (5 bases). The germline V and J ends were trimmed by 5 bases and 6 bases, with 13 bases remaining between them. From germline, CDR1 is MDHEN and CDR2 SYDVKM. The CDR3 contains 13 residues. CDR3 sequence reads: CASSPYSGDGYTF. The CDR3 region has the DNA TGTGCCAGCAGTCCCTATTCGGGGGATGGCTACACCTTC.